Listed below are T cell receptor beta chains from one sample, sequenced in a study of cytomegalovirus exposure and HLA in healthy donors. The method was immunoSEQ multiplex PCR; TCRdb's version includes in-frame clones alone and lacks a portion of them. Among roughly 150,000 clones listed, about 75% were seen once. The sequencing sample was made of PBMCs. The receptors shown here come from a woman aged 45-65 years in good health and CMV-seropositive. CDR3s leave out the opening cysteine and the closing phenylalanine or tryptophan.

j_call	v_call	cdr3_aa
TRBJ1-1	TRBV7-3	ASSLFEGTEAF
TRBJ1-1	TRBV6-5	ASSLHIWNTEAF
TRBJ1-1	TRBV18	ASSQTGVLNTEAF
TRBJ1-1	TRBV11-2	ASSLESGVLGTEAF
TRBJ2-7	TRBV11-2	ASSGTSGGSYEQY
TRBJ2-2	TRBV4-1	ASSQDHNSAAGFSTGELF
TRBJ1-2	TRBV2	ASSRADRGGSGYGYT
TRBJ1-4	TRBV19	ASEPGGTNEKLF
TRBJ1-1	TRBV6-5	ASTRGTEAF
TRBJ2-7	TRBV30	AWNPKGGSYEQY
TRBJ1-5	TRBV18	ASSPDRQGGQPQH
TRBJ1-6	TRBV5-1	ASSLGTGNNSPLH
TRBJ1-1	TRBV10-3	AISELEQGAAF
TRBJ1-2	TRBV5-6	ASSSQGLFFGYT
TRBJ2-3	TRBV4-2	ASSQDPWTRSTDTQY
TRBJ1-1	TRBV18	ASSPIQGHTEAF
TRBJ2-2	TRBV5-1	ASSKDRGATGELF
TRBJ1-3	TRBV21-1	ASSNRDTDYSGNTIY
TRBJ2-5	TRBV4-1	ASSQDGRQGETQY
TRBJ2-5	TRBV5-1	ASRQDRGPQETQY
TRBJ2-2	TRBV5-6	ASSTSDTGELF
TRBJ2-7	TRBV9	ASSVQDRGYEQY
TRBJ2-1	TRBV2	ASSAVGYNEQF
TRBJ2-6	TRBV5-1	ASRAGSGANVLT
TRBJ2-3	TRBV25-1	ASSEVGRGADTQY
TRBJ1-2	TRBV7-9	ASSLGANYGYT
TRBJ1-6	TRBV30	AWTGTGTSPLH
TRBJ2-2	TRBV29-1	SVVSLPNTGELF
TRBJ2-5	TRBV6-1	ASSPSGTTKETQY
TRBJ1-4	TRBV6-1	ASSEAGTGGIANEKLF
TRBJ2-7	TRBV10-3	ATGLANEQY
TRBJ1-2	TRBV6-5	ASRRTGTYGYT
TRBJ2-1	TRBV7-9	ASSPRGSYNEQF
TRBJ2-7	TRBV10-2	ASSEPSGNYEQY
TRBJ2-1	TRBV25-1	ASRETGGGYNEQF
TRBJ2-7	TRBV5-5	ASSTTGPEQY
TRBJ2-7	TRBV27	ASSFDSTYEQY
TRBJ2-7	TRBV27	ASSKPGATYEQY
TRBJ2-3	TRBV7-9	SSSFGPDTQY
TRBJ2-3	TRBV5-1	ASSLAQSTDTQY
TRBJ1-4	TRBV5-4	ARGDRRYEKLF
TRBJ1-1	TRBV30	AWVDRVDTEAF
TRBJ1-5	TRBV5-8	ASSFGQGDNQPQH
TRBJ2-2	TRBV2	ASSRTSGNTGELF
TRBJ1-2	TRBV9	ASSNGIGGVGGYT
TRBJ1-5	TRBV2	ASQPDRASNQPQH
TRBJ1-3	TRBV6-5	ASSEGTTGNTIY
TRBJ2-5	TRBV5-1	ASSQERNQETQY
TRBJ1-6	TRBV5-1	ASTVDRAGSPLH